This T cell receptor (beta chain) was recorded in a study of cytomegalovirus exposure and HLA in healthy donors (dated by TCRdb to about 2017). Regarding the study in general: An earlier analysis of roughly 610 of the donors reported about 300 Gb of sequence data and 90 million to 120 million unique TCR beta sequences obtained from 180 million or so T cells. Roughly 300 gigabases of sequencing data and roughly 80 million unique TCR sequences made up an early release that covered 500 to 650 HLA-typed donors. Of the roughly 410 genotyped donors, approximately 80% were placed in the genetic ancestry cluster associated with self-reported Caucasian donors. The aim of the study was to test whether cataloging public T cell receptors could identify signatures of past pathogen exposure. The T cell repertoires of about 700 subjects were profiled by immunosequencing and related to cytomegalovirus serostatus. In addition to the first cohort of several hundred subjects, a separate validation cohort of 120 different subjects was used. To predict cytomegalovirus infection status, the study combined high-throughput TCR immunosequencing, statistical association of individual TCRs with disease status, and machine learning. In a later analysis, previously published TCR beta repertoires from about 640 donors were re-analyzed and high-resolution HLA genotyping was added so that TCR occurrence patterns could be studied. Rather than drawing on any new phenotypic data, the later analysis identified candidate immune exposures from TCR beta sequences and the way those sequences occurred across donors. To decide whether each TCR beta V gene segment behaved as functional or pseudogenic, an earlier analysis of fewer than 750 of the donors relied on high-throughput TCR beta sequencing. Alongside the repertoire data, information on donor age, sex, ethnicity and CMV serostatus was compiled. Genome-wide SNP genotypes for about 60% of the roughly 670 donors were used in a later genetic analysis, which treated that subset as a discovery cohort. All discovery cohort repertoires had been generated using a single sequencing platform. HLA typing covered class I and class II loci at four-digit resolution. The number of donors typed differed by locus, with roughly 620-630 for A, B, C, DRB1 and DQB1, roughly 550 for DQA1, 600 to 610 for DPA1, and 472 for DPB1. Roughly five DR-DQ haplotypes were handled as single units for association and clustering because linkage in the cohort was strong. On average, about 240,000 unique TCR beta nucleotide sequences were sequenced per donor among 350 to 400 genotyped donors of the cohort, with 15% to 20% of those sequences being non-productive. The paper as a whole reports these results and caveats: Most TCR sequences were observed very rarely across donors, whereas some public TCRs were present in many individuals. Strong co-occurrence of HLA alleles, especially DR and DQ, made assigning TCR associations to individual alleles difficult. V-gene and J-gene trimming of TCR beta chains was associated with a missense DCLRE1C variant in a later genetic analysis, and the association was replicated in an independent cohort. Linkage disequilibrium might explain the correlated functional status among segregating V segments, but an unknown experimental factor could not be ruled out. Because the 87-base-pair reads could not distinguish some IMGT-functional V segments, including TRBV6-2 and TRBV6-3, those segments were excluded. In vitro tests confirmed that a few of the cytomegalovirus-associated TCR beta chains recognize cytomegalovirus antigens. In a later analysis, HLA-associated TCR beta chains showed more clonal expansion and lower generation probabilities than non-associated chains that were equally common. Presence/absence analyses assumed roughly uniform sequencing depth across donors, an assumption that may not hold. The sequencing pipeline was judged likely to have produced a cluster of highly shared sequence variants as a technical artifact. The cohort was sequenced for TCR beta chains only, and without alpha or paired-chain data the features that could be detected were limited. According to a later analysis, TCR association rates differed among HLA loci, with DRB1 alleles showing the most associated TCRs and HLA-C alleles showing the fewest. The authors suggested that the approach could potentially be generalized to other disease states and immunological phenotypes. About 17 rarely observed V segments, including chromosome 9 orphons, were excluded from the earlier analysis of almost 600 of the donors because counts were too low. The classifier was reported to diagnose cytomegalovirus status with high specificity and sensitivity in both the original and validation cohorts. According to a later genetic analysis, donors in an Asian-associated ancestry cluster had fewer N-insertions in productive TCRs than the roughly 700-donor mean. Specific HLA alleles were associated with over 15,000 TCR beta sequences at a false discovery rate of 0.05 in a later analysis. According to a later analysis, most CMV-associated TCR beta chains appeared to be HLA-restricted, and the HLA associations seemed to be driven largely by CMV exposure. The study gave a list of more than 150 TCR beta chains associated with cytomegalovirus. CMV serostatus was the only immune exposure information available for the cohort. Several of the top co-occurrence clusters appeared to be linked to parvovirus B19, influenza, CMV and Epstein-Barr virus, according to a later analysis. Because HLA typing was unavailable for some donors at each locus, only the typed subset was used in association tests. In an earlier analysis of 587 of the donors, most TCR beta V segments appeared in productive rearrangements about 90% or about 30% of the time, broadly matching IMGT annotations. A further reported finding was that TCR beta sequences accurately predicted the HLA-A and HLA-B alleles for most subjects in the first cohort.

In total, fewer than 750 healthy bone marrow donors made up the cohort. At the time of sampling, all cohort members were nominally healthy, though unrecorded immune exposures were likely present. The donor tested CMV seronegative and was one of the 352 seronegative cohort members. Every donor gave a peripheral blood sample, and the peripheral blood mononuclear cells from that sample were used for TCR beta sequencing. Genomic DNA extraction from the blood cell samples was performed with the Qiagen DNeasy Blood Extraction Kit. This clone has only a few counts. The clone's antigen remains unknown. There are no base qualities to consult, and no much larger clone falls within one base. V has 5 bases trimmed and J has 10 bases trimmed; junction bases matching no gene number 11. The CDR3 runs 14 residues from the cysteine to the phenylalanine. Only CDR3 DNA remains: 42 bases, in frame from the first base. Reading the germline V gene (reference sequence) gives CDR1 LNHDA and CDR2 SQIVND.

Library method: the immunoSEQ multiplex PCR assay. A mixture of 60 forward primers for TCR Vbeta segments and 13 reverse primers for TCR Jbeta segments was used in the multiplex PCR. The CDR3 region of rearranged TCR beta genes was amplified from genomic DNA by a multiplex PCR assay. The Illumina HiSeq System was used to sequence the amplified TCR beta libraries as 87-base-pair reads. Processing in the source paper ran as follows. A later analysis tallied 75 million to 95 million unique TCR beta chains across the 666 repertoires, and roughly 11 million of those chains were shared by two or more donors. To remove PCR and sequencing errors, raw reads were error-corrected and collapsed into unique sequences using a nearest-neighbor algorithm that merged closely related sequences. Alignment of CDR3 sequences to IMGT reference sequences was used to assign V, D and J gene segments. Each retained sequence needed at least a six-nucleotide match to both a V gene segment and a J gene segment. Rearrangements were called productive when the CDR3 lacked stop codons and stayed in frame with V and J; all others were non-productive. Following IMGT convention, CDR3 was defined as the stretch from the second conserved V-encoded cysteine up to the conserved J-encoded phenylalanine. The earlier analysis of approximately 590 of the donors excluded any sequence lacking an unambiguous match to a single V gene segment. In an earlier analysis of about 590 of the donors, a V segment was called functional when productive rearrangements were above 56.7%, and segregating when the standard deviation between donors exceeded 5%. A statistical classification framework was developed to diagnose cytomegalovirus status using the catalog of TCR beta chain sequences. In a later analysis, TCR nucleotide sequences were compared against IMGT/GENE-DB human TR gene sequences so that V and J genes could be assigned. In a later analysis, CDR3 sequences and most-parsimonious VDJ recombination scenarios were assigned using the TCRdist pipeline. In a later analysis, each TCR beta chain was defined by its CDR3 amino acid sequence together with its V-gene family, and reads lacking a unique V-gene family were excluded. To address suspected cross-contamination and a sequencing artifact, a later analysis removed a few hundred highly shared, low-generation-probability nucleotide sequences. In a later analysis, a clonal expansion index for each public chain was calculated from normalized within-repertoire ranks of inferred template counts. In a later analysis, generation probabilities were computed with a VDJ recombination model fitted to out-of-frame rearrangements, and the resulting probabilities were checked against IGoR. In a later analysis, TCR-TCR, TCR-HLA and TCR-CMV co-occurrence was scored with hypergeometric tests, and a repertoire-size bias correction was applied to TCR pairs. A later analysis estimated false discovery rates by permuting HLA or CMV assignments 20 times. In a later analysis, co-occurring TCRs were grouped using DBSCAN, and TCRdist sequence similarity was added for clustering within HLA-allele-positive subsets. Repertoires with fewer than 30,000 or more than 120,000 public chains were left out of co-occurrence clustering, as were four to six repertoires with anomalous nucleotide sharing. Sourced from immuneACCESS, this table was stored by TCRdb with only in-frame sequences that have V and J called. A share of the clones is absent; for the studies checked, an unresolved V gene accounts for under half, and the remainder has no known explanation. V, J and clone size are those of that table, while D and trimming were read from the DNA. This sample holds about 140,000 clones; 75% to 85% were observed only once. The ten biggest clones cover 4.5% of the sample.

The sequence is built from TRBV19 and TRBJ1-2; TRBD1 fits 9 bases in the junction. Sequenced input: PBMCs. The sequence was collected from a man aged 35 to 55 in good health and CMV-seronegative. The nucleotide sequence reads as follows: TGTGCCAGTAGTTTCCGGACAGGGGAAAGCGCCTACACCTTC. Its translation is CASSFRTGESAYTF.